This T cell receptor beta chain was retrieved from a study of technical replicates of blood from a few donors. Assay: immunoSEQ multiplex PCR; the TCRdb copy retains only in-frame clones and omits some. Seen here are 56,000 or so clones, about 95% observed once, and the top ten hold just over 3%. Trimming at V came to 1 base and at J to 4 bases, leaving 5 bases not matched to a gene. This CDR3 has 15 amino acids. From germline, CDR1 is SEHNR and CDR2 FQNEAQ (reference sequence). J is TRBJ2-5 and V is TRBV7-9; TRBD2 agrees at 8 bases. Sequenced input: PBMCs. This clonotype was sampled from a human donor in good health. Some clones in this sample may be carry-over from other donors' samples. CDR3 DNA sequence: TGTGCCAGCAGCTTAGTCGCTAGCGGGCCAGAGACCCAGTACTTC. Its translation: CASSLVASGPETQYF.